This T cell receptor beta chain stems from a study of beta chain features in type 1 diabetes. Germline lookup yields CDR1 SGHDN and CDR2 FVKESK. With 0 bases removed from V and 2 bases from J, the gap between germline ends came to 15 bases. This CDR3 comprises 17 residues. What was sequenced were expressed TCRB transcripts, since all of the isolated RNA had been reverse transcribed. Some clones are missing from TCRdb's copy, which holds only in-frame ones; the method was immunoSEQ multiplex PCR. The sample contains 450,000 or so clones, over 10% of which appear only once. V is TRBV14 and J is TRBJ2-3, with a tentative D call TRBD2 (6 bases). The receptor's source is a young woman in good health. Material: naive CD4+ T cells from blood. CDR3 nucleotides: TGTGCCAGCAGCCAAGAGATACTAGCTTCTACCACAGATACGCAGTATTTT. This sequence encodes CASSQEILASTTDTQYF.